A single sample gave rise to the 12 T cell receptor beta chains below, sequenced in a study of cytomegalovirus exposure and HLA in healthy donors. PCR employed 60 Vbeta and 13 Jbeta primers. Sequencing was performed with immunoSEQ multiplex PCR; in TCRdb, only in-frame clones are kept and a portion is missing. The repertoire consists of approximately 160,000 clones, with 84% occurring once and the leading ten covering under 5%. Specimen: PBMCs. The receptor source for this set is a girl between 10 and 17 years old in good health and CMV-seropositive.

The chain carries TRBV27 and TRBJ1-1, with D possibly being TRBD1 (5 bases). CDR3 length: 14 residues. The germline V and J ends were trimmed by 3 bases and 1 base, with 9 bases remaining between them. Germline CDR1 MNHEY, CDR2 SMNVEV (reference sequence). CDR3 nucleotide sequence: TGTGCCAGCAGTTTGGACACCCCGAACACTGAAGCTTTCTTT. It is translated as CASSLDTPNTEAFF.

The chain uses TRBV5-1 and TRBJ1-2, with a possible D match to TRBD1 (6 bases). Trimming removed 4 bases from V and 4 bases from J, with 17 bases in between. From germline, CDR1 is SGHRS and CDR2 YFSETQ. CDR3 length: 15 residues. This CDR3 reads CASSAWDTSSYGYTF. CDR3 nucleotides: TGCGCCAGCAGCGCATGGGACACCAGCTCCTATGGCTACACCTTC.

V gene TRBV5-1 combines with J gene TRBJ1-1; tentative D call: TRBD1 (5 bases). Germline loops: CDR1 SGHRS, CDR2 YFSETQ. The CDR3 consists of 13 residues. V lost 4 bases and J 3 bases, leaving 10 bases between the germline ends. CDR3 sequence (DNA): TGCGCCAGCAGCGGTTGGGGGGACACTGAAGCTTTCTTT. Encoded protein: CASSGWGDTEAFF.

This clone was picked up a small number of times. The chain recombines TRBV27 with TRBJ1-2, with 7 bases that match TRBD1. The germline V gene has CDR1 MNHEY and CDR2 SMNVEV (reference sequence). V shed 6 bases, J shed 2 bases, and the junction held 12 bases outside the gene matches. The CDR3 loop spans 16 amino acids. Written as DNA, the CDR3 is TGTGCCAGCAGCAAAACAGGACAGGTTTGGAACTATGGCTACACCTTC. It yields the protein CASSKTGQVWNYGYTF.

CDR3 sequence (DNA): TGTGCCAGCAGTTTAGCCGTGAACACTGAAGCTTTCTTT. It specifies CASSLAVNTEAFF. The J gene is TRBJ1-1, the V gene TRBV6-6; D is unclear. From germline, CDR1 is MNHNY and CDR2 SVGAGI (reference sequence). Trimming left V 4 bases short and J 0 bases short, with 6 bases between. This CDR3 contains 13 residues.

The genes are TRBV4-2 and TRBJ2-7; unclear D gene. The V gene lost 1 base and the J gene lost 6 bases, with 13 bases spanning the gap. The germline V gene encodes CDR1 LGHNA and CDR2 YNFKEQ. The CDR3 has 14 residues. CDR3 sequence (DNA): TGTGCCAGCAGCCAAGCTCAGATCTCCGTCGAGCAGTACTTC. Translated: CASSQAQISVEQYF.

The chain couples TRBV5-4 to TRBJ2-3; D might be TRBD1 (5 bases). This CDR3 is 16 amino acids long. Germline lookup yields CDR1 SGHNT and CDR2 YYREEE (reference sequence). V shed 0 bases and J shed 2 bases, with 13 bases lying between them. CDR3 residues: CASSLAGRAVTDTQYF. In DNA form, the CDR3 reads TGTGCCAGCAGCTTGGCCGGCAGGGCCGTCACAGATACGCAGTATTTT. Full variable domain (outside the CDR3, taken from reference TRBV5-4 and TRBJ2-3): ETGVTQSPTHLIKTRGQQVTLRCSSQSGHNTVSWYQQALGQGPQFIFQYYREEENGRGNFPPRFSGLQFPNYSSELNVNALELDDSALYLCASSLAGRAVTDTQYFGPGTRLTVL.

The chain links TRBV10-3 to TRBJ1-2; 10 bases align to TRBD1. J lost 8 bases, V lost 3 bases, and 6 bases had no gene match. The length of the CDR3 is 14 residues. Germline values: CDR1 ENHRY, CDR2 SYGVKD. CDR3 DNA: TGTGCCATCAGTGATTGGACAGGGGGGTTAGGCTACACCTTC. Translating gives CAISDWTGGLGYTF.

This chain uses TRBV11-2 with TRBJ2-3; 7 nucleotides align to TRBD1. Losses at the gene ends were 5 bases for V and 2 bases for J; bases not matched to a gene: 4. The germline gives CDR1 SGHAT, CDR2 FQNNGV. The CDR3 length is 14 residues. CDR3 bases: TGTGCCAGCAGCGTGGACAGGACCACAGATACGCAGTATTTT. It translates to CASSVDRTTDTQYF.

V usage is TRBV7-8 and J usage is TRBJ2-7, with D perhaps matching TRBD1 (5 bases). Between the trimmed V and J ends, which lost 1 base and 3 bases, there was a span of 7 bases. Germline CDR1 is SGHVS and CDR2 is FQNEAQ. The length of the CDR3 is 13 residues. The CDR3 loop reads CASSLGRDYEQYF. The CDR3 DNA follows: TGTGCCAGCAGCTTAGGCAGGGACTACGAGCAGTACTTC.

This clone was detected once. The chain carries TRBV6-5 and TRBJ1-6; tentatively, D is TRBD1 (5 bases). CDR3 length: 14 residues. Trimming left V 6 bases short and J 7 bases short, with 13 bases between. The V gene's germline CDR1 is MNHEY and CDR2 SVGAGI. In DNA form, the CDR3 reads TGTGCCAGCAGGGAGACAGTTTCCAATTCACCCCTCCACTTT. Protein product: CASRETVSNSPLHF.

The CDR3 DNA reads TGTGCCAGCAGCCGGACTAGCGGGGCTTACAATGAGCAGTTCTTC. The encoded protein is CASSRTSGAYNEQFF. The chain links TRBV6-4 to TRBJ2-1; 12 positions match TRBD2. Losses at the gene ends were 6 bases for V and 4 bases for J; bases not matched to a gene: 4. Germline V gene lookup returns CDR1 MRHNA and CDR2 SNTAGT. The CDR3 loop spans 15 amino acids.